This is a list of T cell receptor beta chains from one sample in a study of control samples from healthy donors and cancer patients. TCRdb's table, derived via immunoSEQ multiplex PCR, lists solely in-frame clones and lacks some. The sample records some 130,000 clones, roughly 92% being singletons. The specimen sequenced was blood. The receptors were sampled from a man aged 30 to 45 in good health. The CDR3 runs from the conserved cysteine through the conserved F or W. D genes are given only for firm matches. Not every row has a clone size; where given, it reads once, few, many or a size class.

d_gene: TRBD1; len: 16; abundance: NA; j_gene: TRBJ2-7; v_gene: TRBV6-2/TRBV6-3; CDR3nt: TGTGCCAGCAGTTACCGAGGTGGGACAGGGACCTACGAGCAGTACTTC; CDR3aa: CASSYRGGTGTYEQYF
d_gene: TRBD2; len: 14; abundance: NA; j_gene: TRBJ2-3; v_gene: TRBV30; CDR3nt: TGTGCCTGGAGTGTACTAGCGGGAGTAGATACGCAGTATTTT; CDR3aa: CAWSVLAGVDTQYF
d_gene: TRBD1; len: 13; abundance: NA; j_gene: TRBJ1-1; v_gene: TRBV2; CDR3nt: TGTGCCAGCGAGGACAGGGGGAATCTAGAAGCTTTCTTT; CDR3aa: CASEDRGNLEAFF
d_gene: TRBD1; len: 15; abundance: NA; j_gene: TRBJ2-7; v_gene: TRBV19; CDR3nt: TGTGCCAGTAGTAGAGAATCAGGGGGCGACTACGAGCAGTACTTC; CDR3aa: CASSRESGGDYEQYF
d_gene: NA; len: 13; abundance: NA; j_gene: TRBJ1-1; v_gene: TRBV7-2; CDR3nt: TGTGCCAGCAGCTTAGCAGGGTCTGGGGGAGCTTTCTTT; CDR3aa: CASSLAGSGGAFF
d_gene: NA; len: 12; abundance: NA; j_gene: TRBJ1-5; v_gene: TRBV28; CDR3nt: TGTGCCAGCAGTCCAAACAATCAGCCCCAGCATTTT; CDR3aa: CASSPNNQPQHF
d_gene: NA; len: 14; abundance: NA; j_gene: TRBJ2-7; v_gene: TRBV25-1; CDR3nt: TGTGCCAGCAGTGAATCGGAGGGGTTCTACGAGCAGTACTTC; CDR3aa: CASSESEGFYEQYF
d_gene: NA; len: 12; abundance: NA; j_gene: TRBJ2-1; v_gene: TRBV5-1; CDR3nt: TGCGCCAGCAGGCCGGGCTTCAATGAGCAGTTCTTC; CDR3aa: CASRPGFNEQFF
d_gene: NA; len: 10; abundance: few; j_gene: TRBJ1-5; v_gene: TRBV28; CDR3nt: TGTGCCAGCCAGGGGCTGTCCCAGCATTTT; CDR3aa: CASQGLSQHF
d_gene: TRBD1; len: 17; abundance: NA; j_gene: TRBJ1-6; v_gene: TRBV7-2; CDR3nt: TGTGCCAGCAGCCCGCGGGACAGGAGTTACTATAATTCACCCCTCCACTTT; CDR3aa: CASSPRDRSYYNSPLHF
d_gene: NA; len: 14; abundance: NA; j_gene: TRBJ2-7; v_gene: TRBV7-3; CDR3nt: TGTGCCAGCAGCTTAGGCGAAAGCTCCTACGAGCAGTACTTC; CDR3aa: CASSLGESSYEQYF
d_gene: NA; len: 13; abundance: NA; j_gene: TRBJ2-1; v_gene: TRBV19; CDR3nt: TGTGCCAGTAGTATAAGTCAGGGCCATGAGCAGTTCTTC; CDR3aa: CASSISQGHEQFF
d_gene: NA; len: 14; abundance: NA; j_gene: TRBJ1-1; v_gene: TRBV10-3; CDR3nt: TGTGCCATCAGACCTCACACCCTGAACACTGAAGCTTTCTTT; CDR3aa: CAIRPHTLNTEAFF
d_gene: NA; len: 16; abundance: NA; j_gene: TRBJ2-1; v_gene: TRBV15; CDR3nt: TGTGCCACCAGCAGAGATAAGGGGAGCTCCTACAATGAGCAGTTCTTC; CDR3aa: CATSRDKGSSYNEQFF
d_gene: NA; len: 14; abundance: NA; j_gene: TRBJ2-1; v_gene: TRBV11-3; CDR3nt: TGTGCCAGCAGCTCAGGGAGACCCTACAATGAGCAGTTCTTC; CDR3aa: CASSSGRPYNEQFF
d_gene: NA; len: 16; abundance: NA; j_gene: TRBJ2-1; v_gene: TRBV28; CDR3nt: TGTGCCAGCAGTCCCCGGACTGGGGGCTCCTACAATGAGCAGTTCTTC; CDR3aa: CASSPRTGGSYNEQFF
d_gene: TRBD2; len: 15; abundance: NA; j_gene: TRBJ2-7; v_gene: TRBV2; CDR3nt: TGTGCCAGCAGTGAATCCCAGCGGGGGCCCTACGAGCAGTACTTC; CDR3aa: CASSESQRGPYEQYF
d_gene: NA; len: 15; abundance: NA; j_gene: TRBJ1-1; v_gene: TRBV9; CDR3nt: TGTGCCAGCAGCCTACTGCAATCAAGTTACACTGAAGCTTTCTTT; CDR3aa: CASSLLQSSYTEAFF
d_gene: NA; len: 14; abundance: NA; j_gene: TRBJ2-1; v_gene: TRBV19; CDR3nt: TGTGCCAGTAGTATTACAGGGTACGCGTCTGAGCAGTTCTTC; CDR3aa: CASSITGYASEQFF
d_gene: NA; len: 16; abundance: once; j_gene: TRBJ2-1; v_gene: TRBV9; CDR3nt: TGTGCCAGCAGCGTTTCAGGTTTGGGCAGCTTGAATGAGCAGTTCTTC; CDR3aa: CASSVSGLGSLNEQFF
d_gene: TRBD1; len: 15; abundance: NA; j_gene: TRBJ1-5; v_gene: TRBV28; CDR3nt: TGTGCCAGCAACTCGCCGGGGACAGGGGTTCAGCCCCAGCATTTT; CDR3aa: CASNSPGTGVQPQHF
d_gene: TRBD2; len: 16; abundance: NA; j_gene: TRBJ2-3; v_gene: TRBV7-6; CDR3nt: TGTGCCAGCAGTCCTCTAGCGGGAGAGGGTACAGATACGCAGTATTTT; CDR3aa: CASSPLAGEGTDTQYF
d_gene: NA; len: 12; abundance: NA; j_gene: TRBJ2-7; v_gene: TRBV28; CDR3nt: TGTGCCAGCAGTTCCAGACGTTACGAGCAGTACTTC; CDR3aa: CASSSRRYEQYF
d_gene: TRBD1; len: 16; abundance: NA; j_gene: TRBJ1-2; v_gene: TRBV14; CDR3nt: TGTGCCAGCAGCTCCGGCCGGGACAGGGCGTGGTTAGGCTACACCTTC; CDR3aa: CASSSGRDRAWLGYTF
d_gene: NA; len: 15; abundance: NA; j_gene: TRBJ1-2; v_gene: TRBV15; CDR3nt: TGTGCCACCAGCAGAGATTCGGGGTTCGGTGTTGGCTACACCTTC; CDR3aa: CATSRDSGFGVGYTF
d_gene: NA; len: 15; abundance: NA; j_gene: TRBJ2-2; v_gene: TRBV28; CDR3nt: TGTGCCAGCAGTTCGCCGGGCCTAGGTTCCGGGGAGCTGTTTTTT; CDR3aa: CASSSPGLGSGELFF
d_gene: NA; len: 14; abundance: NA; j_gene: TRBJ1-2; v_gene: TRBV7-9; CDR3nt: TGTGCCAGCAGCTTAGGTCAGGTTTTCTATGGCTACACCTTC; CDR3aa: CASSLGQVFYGYTF
d_gene: NA; len: 14; abundance: once; j_gene: TRBJ1-2; v_gene: TRBV28; CDR3nt: TGTGCCAGCAGTTCAGGGTACTGGGGCTATGGCTACACCTTC; CDR3aa: CASSSGYWGYGYTF
d_gene: TRBD2; len: 17; abundance: NA; j_gene: TRBJ2-7; v_gene: TRBV19; CDR3nt: TGTGCCAGTAGTATAGCTGGCGGGAGGCACAGCTCCTACGAGCAGTACTTC; CDR3aa: CASSIAGGRHSSYEQYF
d_gene: TRBD1; len: 14; abundance: NA; j_gene: TRBJ1-1; v_gene: TRBV7-9; CDR3nt: TGTGCCAGCAGTGAGACAGGGGGCACCACTGAAGCTTTCTTT; CDR3aa: CASSETGGTTEAFF
d_gene: NA; len: 17; abundance: NA; j_gene: TRBJ2-7; v_gene: TRBV21-1; CDR3nt: TGTGCCAGCAGCATAAGAGGACGGGACAGGGTGGTTCACGAGCAGTACTTC; CDR3aa: CASSIRGRDRVVHEQYF
d_gene: TRBD1; len: 14; abundance: NA; j_gene: TRBJ2-7; v_gene: TRBV15; CDR3nt: TGTGCCACCAGCAGTGGGACAGAGGTCCACGAGCAGTACTTC; CDR3aa: CATSSGTEVHEQYF
d_gene: NA; len: 14; abundance: NA; j_gene: TRBJ2-1; v_gene: TRBV11-3; CDR3nt: TGTGCCAGCAGCTTAGGAGGGTCGATATCAGGGCAGTTCTTC; CDR3aa: CASSLGGSISGQFF
d_gene: NA; len: 13; abundance: NA; j_gene: TRBJ2-1; v_gene: TRBV6-1; CDR3nt: TGTGCCAGCAGTGAGCGACCTCACAATGAGCAGTTCTTC; CDR3aa: CASSERPHNEQFF
d_gene: TRBD1; len: 15; abundance: NA; j_gene: TRBJ2-1; v_gene: TRBV7-2; CDR3nt: TGTGCCAGCAGCAGATCCACGGGACAGCGCTGGGAGCAGTTCTTC; CDR3aa: CASSRSTGQRWEQFF
d_gene: NA; len: 14; abundance: few; j_gene: TRBJ2-3; v_gene: TRBV30; CDR3nt: TGTGCCTGGAAAGGTCAGCGAGAAACAGATACGCAGTATTTT; CDR3aa: CAWKGQRETDTQYF
d_gene: NA; len: 15; abundance: NA; j_gene: TRBJ2-5; v_gene: TRBV28; CDR3nt: TGTGCCAGCAGTCCCCAAAGGGGCGCTCTAGAGACCCAGTACTTC; CDR3aa: CASSPQRGALETQYF
d_gene: NA; len: 14; abundance: NA; j_gene: TRBJ1-5; v_gene: TRBV10-2; CDR3nt: TGCGCCAGCAGTGAGTCGTCAGCCGATCAGCCCCAGCATTTT; CDR3aa: CASSESSADQPQHF
d_gene: NA; len: 17; abundance: NA; j_gene: TRBJ2-7; v_gene: TRBV21-1; CDR3nt: TGTGCCAGCAGCAAACCCCTCTGGAAGAAGGGCACCTACGAGCAGTACTTC; CDR3aa: CASSKPLWKKGTYEQYF
d_gene: NA; len: 14; abundance: NA; j_gene: TRBJ2-1; v_gene: TRBV19; CDR3nt: TGTGCCAGTGCTCCAGGGGGGGCCTACAATGAGCAGTTCTTC; CDR3aa: CASAPGGAYNEQFF
d_gene: NA; len: 12; abundance: NA; j_gene: TRBJ2-1; v_gene: TRBV5-8; CDR3nt: TGTGCCAGCAGCACTACTAGTGATGAGCAGTTCTTC; CDR3aa: CASSTTSDEQFF
d_gene: TRBD1; len: 16; abundance: NA; j_gene: TRBJ2-7; v_gene: TRBV19; CDR3nt: TGTGCCAGTAGTATAGGGGCGGGACAGGCAACCTACGAGCAGTACTTC; CDR3aa: CASSIGAGQATYEQYF
d_gene: NA; len: 11; abundance: NA; j_gene: TRBJ2-3; v_gene: TRBV6-5; CDR3nt: TGTGCCAGCATTGGCACAGATACGCAGTATTTT; CDR3aa: CASIGTDTQYF
d_gene: NA; len: 16; abundance: NA; j_gene: TRBJ2-3; v_gene: TRBV6-1; CDR3nt: TGTGCCAGCAGTGAAGAAGGTGGAGGGAGCACGGATACGCAGTATTTT; CDR3aa: CASSEEGGGSTDTQYF
d_gene: TRBD2; len: 18; abundance: NA; j_gene: TRBJ2-1; v_gene: TRBV11-3; CDR3nt: TGTGCCAGCAGCTCCTTAGGGTCTAGCGGGAGCTCCTACAATGAGCAGTTCTTC; CDR3aa: CASSSLGSSGSSYNEQFF
d_gene: NA; len: 16; abundance: NA; j_gene: TRBJ2-4; v_gene: TRBV11-2; CDR3nt: TGTGCCAGCAGAAGGGACACCCTTTTCCCCAAAAACATTCAGTACTTC; CDR3aa: CASRRDTLFPKNIQYF
d_gene: NA; len: 14; abundance: NA; j_gene: TRBJ1-1; v_gene: TRBV3-1/TRBV3-2; CDR3nt: TGTGCCAGCAGCCAAGACCCCGGTTCCACTGAAGCTTTCTTT; CDR3aa: CASSQDPGSTEAFF
d_gene: NA; len: 14; abundance: once; j_gene: TRBJ2-7; v_gene: TRBV6-6; CDR3nt: TGTGCCAGCAGACCTGAGGGCGGCTCCTACGAGCAGTACTTC; CDR3aa: CASRPEGGSYEQYF
d_gene: NA; len: 17; abundance: NA; j_gene: TRBJ1-1; v_gene: TRBV28; CDR3nt: TGTGCCAGCAGCCGGTTTCCACGGGGGGGGGAGAACACTGAAGCTTTCTTT; CDR3aa: CASSRFPRGGENTEAFF
d_gene: TRBD2; len: 18; abundance: once; j_gene: TRBJ2-5; v_gene: TRBV11-3; CDR3nt: TGTGCCAGCAGCTTATGGGGTGGGCTAGCGGGAGAGACGGAGACCCAGTACTTC; CDR3aa: CASSLWGGLAGETETQYF
d_gene: NA; len: 13; abundance: NA; j_gene: TRBJ1-1; v_gene: TRBV12-3/TRBV12-4; CDR3nt: TGTGCCAGCAGTTTACGGTCTCGGACTGAAGCTTTCTTT; CDR3aa: CASSLRSRTEAFF
d_gene: TRBD2; len: 15; abundance: NA; j_gene: TRBJ2-2; v_gene: TRBV6-4; CDR3nt: TGTGCCAGCAGTGCCGGGACTAGCATCACCGGGGAGCTGTTTTTT; CDR3aa: CASSAGTSITGELFF
d_gene: TRBD1; len: 15; abundance: NA; j_gene: TRBJ2-7; v_gene: TRBV25-1; CDR3nt: TGTGCCAGCAGTAAACCGGGACAGGGCTCCTACGAGCAGTACTTC; CDR3aa: CASSKPGQGSYEQYF
d_gene: TRBD1; len: 17; abundance: NA; j_gene: TRBJ1-1; v_gene: TRBV6-1; CDR3nt: TGTGCCAGCAGTGAAGGTTGGGGTGGGGACAGAAACACTGAAGCTTTCTTT; CDR3aa: CASSEGWGGDRNTEAFF
d_gene: NA; len: 14; abundance: NA; j_gene: TRBJ1-4; v_gene: TRBV28; CDR3nt: TGTGCCAGCCTTCCTACGGGGCGGGAGGAAAAACTGTTTTTT; CDR3aa: CASLPTGREEKLFF